This TCR beta chain was captured in a study of siplizumab effects on memory and regulatory T cells. V dropped 4 bases and J dropped 3 bases, with 5 bases sitting between them. This CDR3 has 12 amino acids. Germline V lookup: CDR1 MGHRA, CDR2 YSYEKL. Produced via immunoSEQ multiplex PCR; TCRdb's table is partial and in-frame only. Of fewer than 85,000 clones detected, approximately 95% appear once; the ten largest clones hold about 18%. The source material was CD8+ T cells sorted from blood. This TCR came from a human donor in good health. V usage is TRBV4-1 and J usage is TRBJ2-3; the D is unclear. CDR3 protein: CASSPGTDTQYF. The DNA for the CDR3 is TGCGCCAGCAGCCCAGGAACAGATACGCAGTATTTT.